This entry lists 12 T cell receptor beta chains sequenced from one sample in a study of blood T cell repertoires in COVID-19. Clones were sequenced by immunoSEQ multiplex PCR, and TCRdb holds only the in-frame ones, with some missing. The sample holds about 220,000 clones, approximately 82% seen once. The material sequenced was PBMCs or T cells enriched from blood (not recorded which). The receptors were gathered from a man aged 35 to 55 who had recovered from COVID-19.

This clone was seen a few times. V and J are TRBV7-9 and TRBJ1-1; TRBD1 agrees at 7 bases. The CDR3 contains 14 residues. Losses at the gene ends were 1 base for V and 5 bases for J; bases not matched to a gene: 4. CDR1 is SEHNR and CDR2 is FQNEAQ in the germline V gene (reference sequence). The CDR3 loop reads CASSLGSRGTEAFF. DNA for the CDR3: TGTGCCAGCAGCTTAGGGTCCAGGGGGACTGAAGCTTTCTTT.

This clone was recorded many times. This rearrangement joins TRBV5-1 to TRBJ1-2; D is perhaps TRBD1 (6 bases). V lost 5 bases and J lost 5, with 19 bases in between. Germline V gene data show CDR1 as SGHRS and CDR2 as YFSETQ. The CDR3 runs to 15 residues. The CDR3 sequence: CASSVLGGPSYGYTF. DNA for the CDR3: TGCGCCAGCAGTGTTCTCGGGGGGCCATCTTATGGCTACACCTTC.

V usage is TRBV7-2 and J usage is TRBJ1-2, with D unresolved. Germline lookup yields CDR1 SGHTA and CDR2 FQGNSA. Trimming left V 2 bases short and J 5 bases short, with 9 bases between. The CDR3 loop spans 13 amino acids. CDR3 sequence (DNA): TGTGCCAGCAGCTTATTTGTTGCGTATGGCTACACCTTC. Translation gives CASSLFVAYGYTF.

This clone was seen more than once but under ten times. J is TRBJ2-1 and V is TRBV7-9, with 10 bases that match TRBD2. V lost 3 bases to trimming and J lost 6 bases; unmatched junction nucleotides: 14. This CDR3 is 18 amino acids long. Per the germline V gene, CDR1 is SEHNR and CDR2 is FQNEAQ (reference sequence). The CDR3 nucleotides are TGTGCCAGCAGCTTCCCTCTAGCGGGAGTTGGCCCCCGCAATGAGCAGTTCTTC. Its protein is CASSFPLAGVGPRNEQFF.

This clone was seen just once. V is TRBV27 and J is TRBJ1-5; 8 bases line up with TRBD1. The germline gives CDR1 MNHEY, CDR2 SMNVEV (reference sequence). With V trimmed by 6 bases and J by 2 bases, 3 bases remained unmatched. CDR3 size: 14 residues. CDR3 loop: CASRDREGNQPQHF. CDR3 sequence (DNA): TGTGCCAGCAGGGACAGGGAAGGCAATCAGCCCCAGCATTTT.

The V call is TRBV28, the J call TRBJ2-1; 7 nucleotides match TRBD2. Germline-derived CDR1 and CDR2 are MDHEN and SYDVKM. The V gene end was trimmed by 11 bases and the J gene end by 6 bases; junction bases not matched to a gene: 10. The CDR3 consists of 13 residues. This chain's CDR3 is CAHRLAGGNEQFF. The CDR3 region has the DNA TGTGCCCACAGACTAGCCGGGGGCAATGAGCAGTTCTTC. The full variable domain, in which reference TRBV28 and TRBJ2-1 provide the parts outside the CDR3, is DVKVTQSSRYLVKRTGEKVFLECVQDMDHENMFWYRQDPGLGLRLIYFSYDVKMKEKGDIPEGYSVSREKKERFSLILESASTNQTSMYLCAHRLAGGNEQFFGPGTRLTVL.

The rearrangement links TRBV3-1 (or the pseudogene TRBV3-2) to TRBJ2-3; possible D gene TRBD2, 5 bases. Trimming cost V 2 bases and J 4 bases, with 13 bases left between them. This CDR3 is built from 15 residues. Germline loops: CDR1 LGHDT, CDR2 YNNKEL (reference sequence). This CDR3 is CASSQPSSGSDTQYF. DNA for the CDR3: TGTGCCAGCAGCCAACCCTCCTCGGGGTCAGATACGCAGTATTTT.

The CDR3 bases are TGTGCCAGCAGTGGGACTAGCGGGTTTTACAATGAGCAGTTCTTC. Its translation is CASSGTSGFYNEQFF. The rearrangement joins TRBV27 to TRBJ2-1; the match to TRBD2 covers 12 bases. The V segment lost 5 bases and the J segment 4 bases; nucleotides outside the gene matches: 3. Germline V gene data show CDR1 as MNHEY and CDR2 as SMNVEV (reference sequence). The CDR3 spans 15 residues.

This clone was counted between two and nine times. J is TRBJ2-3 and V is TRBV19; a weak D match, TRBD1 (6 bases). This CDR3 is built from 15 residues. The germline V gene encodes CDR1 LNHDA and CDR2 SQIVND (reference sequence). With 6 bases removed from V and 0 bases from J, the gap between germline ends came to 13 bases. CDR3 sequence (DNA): TGTGCCAGTAGCTTTCCGGGACATAGCACAGATACGCAGTATTTT. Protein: CASSFPGHSTDTQYF.

The CDR3 protein is CASRVGLGEQFF. For the CDR3, the DNA is TGCGCCAGCAGGGTGGGGCTAGGTGAGCAGTTCTTC. This chain connects TRBV5-1 to TRBJ2-1, with D possibly TRBD1 on 5 matching bases. This CDR3 region has 12 residues. In germline, CDR1 is SGHRS, CDR2 YFSETQ. The V end lost 5 bases, the J end lost 9 bases, and 12 bases lay between the germline ends.

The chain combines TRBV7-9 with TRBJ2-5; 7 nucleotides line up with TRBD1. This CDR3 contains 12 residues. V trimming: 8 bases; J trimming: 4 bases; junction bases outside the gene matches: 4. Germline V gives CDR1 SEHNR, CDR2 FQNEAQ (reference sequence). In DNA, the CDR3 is TGTGCCAGCCGACAGGGCTTAGAGACCCAGTACTTC. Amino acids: CASRQGLETQYF.

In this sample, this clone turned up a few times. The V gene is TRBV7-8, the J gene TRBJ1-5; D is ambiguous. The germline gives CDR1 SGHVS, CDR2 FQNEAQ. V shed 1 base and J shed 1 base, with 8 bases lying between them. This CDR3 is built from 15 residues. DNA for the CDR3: TGTGCCAGCAGCTTAGAACGGGGAAGCAATCAGCCCCAGCATTTT. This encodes CASSLERGSNQPQHF.